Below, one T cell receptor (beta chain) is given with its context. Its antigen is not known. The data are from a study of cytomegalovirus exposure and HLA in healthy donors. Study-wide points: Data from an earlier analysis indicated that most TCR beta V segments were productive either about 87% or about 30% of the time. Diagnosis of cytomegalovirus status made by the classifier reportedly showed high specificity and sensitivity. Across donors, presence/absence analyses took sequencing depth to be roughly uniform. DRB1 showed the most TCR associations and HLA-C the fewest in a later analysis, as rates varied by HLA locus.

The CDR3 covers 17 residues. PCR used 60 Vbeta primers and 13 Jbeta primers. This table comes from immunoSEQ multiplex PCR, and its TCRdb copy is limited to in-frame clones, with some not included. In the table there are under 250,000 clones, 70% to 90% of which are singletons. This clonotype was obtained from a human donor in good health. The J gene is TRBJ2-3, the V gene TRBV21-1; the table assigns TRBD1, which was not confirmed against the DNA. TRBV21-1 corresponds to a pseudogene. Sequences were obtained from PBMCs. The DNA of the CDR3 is TGTGCCAGCAGAATACCCCTCCGAGGCCAAGGGGCAGATACGCAGTATTTT. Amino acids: CASRIPLRGQGADTQYF.